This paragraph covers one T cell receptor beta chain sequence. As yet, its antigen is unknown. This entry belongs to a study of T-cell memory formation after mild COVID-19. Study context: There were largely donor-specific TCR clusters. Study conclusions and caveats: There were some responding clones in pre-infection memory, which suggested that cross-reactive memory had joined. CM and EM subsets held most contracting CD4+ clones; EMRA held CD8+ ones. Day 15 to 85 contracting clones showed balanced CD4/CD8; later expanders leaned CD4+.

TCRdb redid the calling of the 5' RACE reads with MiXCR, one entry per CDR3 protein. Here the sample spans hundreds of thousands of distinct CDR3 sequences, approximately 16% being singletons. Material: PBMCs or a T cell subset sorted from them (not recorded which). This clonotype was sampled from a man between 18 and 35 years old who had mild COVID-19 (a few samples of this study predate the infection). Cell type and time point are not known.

The CDR3 DNA follows: TGCGCCAGCAGCTTGGATGGGGGGACGAGTGAAGCTTTCTTT. Residues: CASSLDGGTSEAFF. This chain uses TRBV5-1 with TRBJ1-1; maybe TRBD1 (5 bases). The CDR3 consists of 14 residues. Between the trimmed V and J ends, which lost 0 bases and 7 bases, there was a span of 13 bases. In germline, CDR1 is SGHRS, CDR2 YFSETQ.